Shown below are 12 T cell receptor beta chains from a single sample sequenced in a study of cytomegalovirus exposure and HLA in healthy donors. Only in-frame clones appear in the TCRdb table, and some are missing; sequencing was by immunoSEQ multiplex PCR. The sample contains 150,000 to 200,000 clones, 85% of which appear only once. The sequenced sample consisted of PBMCs. The receptors derive from a man aged 25-40 years in good health and CMV-seropositive.

This clone was found a few times. This chain connects TRBV6-1 to TRBJ1-5, with D maybe TRBD1 (5 bases). V lost 3 bases to trimming and J lost 3 bases, with 12 bases between them. The CDR3 sequence is 15 residues long. Germline V gives CDR1 MNHNS, CDR2 SASEGT. The CDR3 bases are TGTGCCAGCAGTGACCGGGGGGTCCTCAATCAGCCCCAGCATTTT. This encodes CASSDRGVLNQPQHF.

For the CDR3, the DNA is TGTGCCAGCAGCTCCCCGGGGTTGCCCCAGCATTTT. Its translation is CASSSPGLPQHF. The chain combines TRBV7-3 with TRBJ1-5; D is unresolved. Germline CDR1 is SGHTA and CDR2 is FQGTGA. V lost 4 bases, J lost 9 bases, and 10 bases lay in between. The CDR3 is 12 residues long.

This clone appeared a single time. This chain joins TRBV5-6 and TRBJ2-7; 11 bases are shared with TRBD1. Trimming removed 4 bases from V and 3 bases from J; junction bases left unmatched: 3. The CDR3 extends over 14 amino acids. Germline-derived CDR1 and CDR2 are SGHDT and YYEEEE. The DNA of the CDR3 is TGTGCCAGCAGCCCGGGACAGGGGGGCTACGAGCAGTACTTC. This encodes CASSPGQGGYEQYF. The whole variable domain, filled in from reference TRBV5-6 and TRBJ2-7, reads DAGVTQSPTHLIKTRGQQVTLRCSPKSGHDTVSWYQQALGQGPQFIFQYYEEEERQRGNFPDRFSGHQFPNYSSELNVNALLLGDSALYLCASSPGQGGYEQYFGPGTRLTVT.

V is TRBV6-1 and J is TRBJ1-5, with TRBD1 identical over 8 bases. V gave up 4 bases and J gave up 7 bases; unmatched junction bases: 6. The CDR3 consists of 14 residues. Germline-derived CDR1 and CDR2 are MNHNS and SASEGT. The CDR3 spells CASSAGGFGQPQHF. The CDR3 coding sequence is TGTGCCAGCAGTGCAGGGGGCTTCGGACAGCCCCAGCATTTT.

The chain carries TRBV11-2 and TRBJ2-7, with 9 nucleotides matching TRBD2. CDR3 length: 13 residues. The J segment lost 2 bases and the V segment lost 6 bases, leaving 2 bases of the junction unmatched. The V gene's germline CDR1 is SGHAT and CDR2 FQNNGV. CDR3: CASRVAGAYEQYF. As DNA, the CDR3 is TGTGCCAGCAGGGTAGCGGGGGCCTACGAGCAGTACTTC.

This chain joins TRBV6-5 and TRBJ1-2; tentative D call: TRBD1 (5 bases). This CDR3 is built from 13 residues. CDR1 is MNHEY, CDR2 SVGAGI, per germline. Between the trimmed V and J ends, which lost 5 bases and 2 bases, there was a span of 9 bases. The CDR3 DNA reads TGTGCCAGCAGTCTGACAGAGAACTATGGCTACACCTTC. Amino acids: CASSLTENYGYTF.

This clone was detected a few times. The CDR3 spells CASSLVLVTDTQYF. The CDR3 DNA reads TGTGCCAGCAGCTTGGTCCTAGTCACAGATACGCAGTATTTT. The chain uses TRBV5-4 and TRBJ2-3; D gene ambiguous. Trimming removed 0 bases at V and 2 bases at J, with 7 bases between. This CDR3 spans 14 amino acids. CDR1 and CDR2 from the germline V gene are SGHNT and YYREEE (reference sequence).

This chain uses TRBV11-2 with TRBJ2-2; D might be TRBD1 (5 bases). From germline, CDR1 is SGHAT and CDR2 FQNNGV. Trimming left V 6 bases short and J 0 bases short, with 14 bases between. This CDR3 spans 16 amino acids. CDR3 in amino acids: CASSFRTTANTGELFF. In DNA form, the CDR3 reads TGTGCCAGCAGTTTTCGAACGACAGCGAACACCGGGGAGCTGTTTTTT.

This rearrangement joins TRBV18 to TRBJ2-7; possibly TRBD2 for D (6 bases). This CDR3 has 14 residues. Germline lookup yields CDR1 KGHSH and CDR2 LQKENI. V was cut by 1 base and J by 4 bases, with 11 bases left in between. The CDR3 loop is CASSPRRGDYEQYF. The CDR3 DNA reads TGTGCCAGCTCACCACGGAGGGGAGATTACGAGCAGTACTTC.

The chain carries TRBV5-1 and TRBJ1-1; no firm D call. Trimming took 0 bases from V and 6 from J, leaving 9 bases between them. This CDR3 has 13 amino acids. Germline V CDR1 and CDR2: SGHRS, YFSETQ. The CDR3 reads CASSLAGSPEAFF. Here the CDR3 DNA reads TGCGCCAGCAGCTTGGCCGGGAGTCCTGAAGCTTTCTTT.

J is TRBJ2-7 and V is TRBV19; D perhaps matches TRBD2 (6 bases). CDR3 length: 15 residues. V lost 5 bases and J 3 bases, leaving 17 bases between the germline ends. CDR1 and CDR2 from the germline V gene are LNHDA and SQIVND (reference sequence). CDR3 residues: CASSPTAPGDYEQYF. DNA for the CDR3: TGTGCCAGTAGTCCCACGGCCCCGGGGGACTACGAGCAGTACTTC.

The chain uses TRBV5-8 and TRBJ1-5; 7 bases align to TRBD1. Losses at the gene ends were 4 bases for V and 3 bases for J; bases not matched to a gene: 4. Per germline, CDR1 SGHTS and CDR2 YDEGEE. The CDR3 contains 14 residues. The CDR3, as DNA: TGTGCCAGCAGCAGAGACAGGGCCAATCAGCCCCAGCATTTT. Amino acid sequence: CASSRDRANQPQHF.